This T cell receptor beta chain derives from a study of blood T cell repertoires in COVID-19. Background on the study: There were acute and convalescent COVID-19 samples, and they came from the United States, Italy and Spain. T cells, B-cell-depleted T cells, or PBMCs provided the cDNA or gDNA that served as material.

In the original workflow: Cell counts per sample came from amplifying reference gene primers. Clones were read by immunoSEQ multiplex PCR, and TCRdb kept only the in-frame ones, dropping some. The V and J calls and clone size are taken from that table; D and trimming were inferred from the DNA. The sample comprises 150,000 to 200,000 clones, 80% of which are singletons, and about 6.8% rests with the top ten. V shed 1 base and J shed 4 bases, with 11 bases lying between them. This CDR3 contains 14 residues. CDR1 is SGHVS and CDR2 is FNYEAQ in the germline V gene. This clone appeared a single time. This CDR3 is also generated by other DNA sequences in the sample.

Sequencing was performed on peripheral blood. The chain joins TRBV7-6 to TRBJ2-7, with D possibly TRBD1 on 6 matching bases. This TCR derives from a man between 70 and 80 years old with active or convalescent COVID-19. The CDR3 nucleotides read TGTGCCAGCAGCTTAGGAGGGGGTAGTTACGAGCAGTACTTC. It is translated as CASSLGGGSYEQYF. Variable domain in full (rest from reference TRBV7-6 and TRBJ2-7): GAGVSQSPRYKVTKRGQDVALRCDPISGHVSLYWYRQALGQGPEFLTYFNYEAQQDKSGLPNDRFSAERPEGSISTLTIQRTEQRDSAMYRCASSLGGGSYEQYFGPGTRLTVT.